This T cell receptor beta chain was captured by sequencing in a study of cytomegalovirus exposure and HLA in healthy donors. Study outcomes and limitations: Using a false discovery rate of 0.05, a later analysis showed that 16,951 TCR beta sequences were associated with HLA alleles.

As concerns this clone: Antigen unknown.

This PCR relied on a set of 60 Vbeta primers and 13 Jbeta primers. Only in-frame clones appear in the TCRdb table, and some are missing; sequencing was by immunoSEQ multiplex PCR. The sample comprises approximately 200,000 clones, roughly 75% of which are singletons, and approximately 4.8% rests with the top ten. CDR1 and CDR2 (germline): LGHNT, FRNRAP. The CDR3 runs 15 residues. V was cut by 1 base and J by 1 base, with 10 bases left in between. The clonotype comes from a man aged 25-45 years in good health and CMV-seropositive. The chain employs TRBV12-5 and TRBJ2-5; unclear D gene. Sequencing was performed on PBMCs. CDR3 sequence reads: CASGLGYEPQETQYF. The CDR3 DNA follows: TGTGCTAGTGGTTTGGGGTACGAGCCCCAAGAGACCCAGTACTTC.